A selection of T cell receptor beta chains follows, all from one sample in a study of spatial heterogeneity in lung cancer. TCRdb fed the 5' RACE reads into MiXCR, producing one record per CDR3 protein. The data hold under 11,000 distinct CDR3 sequences, with roughly 5.1% observed a single time. Sequenced material: PBMCs, taken at surgery. The receptors derive from a male donor with early-stage non-small cell lung cancer. CDR3s include the opening cysteine and the closing phenylalanine or tryptophan. Each record gives: D gene, V gene, J gene, clone size, CDR3 DNA, CDR3 protein. D genes are given only for firm matches. A clone size is listed for some rows: how often the clone was seen (once, few, many), or a class if it is expanded.

d_gene: .; v_gene: TRBV5-1; j_gene: TRBJ2-1; abundance: many; CDR3nt: TGCGCCAGCAGCTTGGTACAGGCCGGTCGCAATGAGCAGTTCTTC; CDR3aa: CASSLVQAGRNEQFF
d_gene: .; v_gene: TRBV5-1; j_gene: TRBJ1-1; abundance: many; CDR3nt: TGCGCCAGCAGCTTGATGGGGCAGAACACTGAAGCTTTCTTT; CDR3aa: CASSLMGQNTEAFF
d_gene: TRBD1; v_gene: TRBV28; j_gene: TRBJ1-2; abundance: many; CDR3nt: TGTGCCAGCAGTTTGACAGGGGGCCGCTATGGCTACACCTTC; CDR3aa: CASSLTGGRYGYTF
d_gene: .; v_gene: TRBV23-1; j_gene: TRBJ2-3; abundance: many; CDR3nt: TGCGCCAGCAGTCCGATTTTCCCAGAAGACAGAGATACGCAGTATTTT; CDR3aa: CASSPIFPEDRDTQYF
d_gene: .; v_gene: TRBV15; j_gene: TRBJ2-5; abundance: medium-sized; CDR3nt: TGTGCCACCAGCAGATCTGGACGCAACCAAGAGACCCAGTACTTC; CDR3aa: CATSRSGRNQETQYF
d_gene: .; v_gene: TRBV7-9; j_gene: TRBJ1-1; abundance: .; CDR3nt: TGTGCCAGCAGCTTACAAGGAGGAGGCACTGAAGCTTTCTTT; CDR3aa: CASSLQGGGTEAFF
d_gene: .; v_gene: TRBV29-1; j_gene: TRBJ1-5; abundance: medium-sized; CDR3nt: TGCAGCGTTTCTGGGAATTTCGGTAGCAATCAGCCCCAGCATTTT; CDR3aa: CSVSGNFGSNQPQHF
d_gene: .; v_gene: TRBV7-9; j_gene: TRBJ1-5; abundance: many; CDR3nt: TGTGCCAGCAGCTTAGGAGGGACCGACAGCAAGCCCCAGCATTTT; CDR3aa: CASSLGGTDSKPQHF
d_gene: .; v_gene: TRBV28; j_gene: TRBJ2-1; abundance: many; CDR3nt: TGTGCCAGCAGTTTAGGAGGGATAAGGAATGAGCAGTTCTTC; CDR3aa: CASSLGGIRNEQFF
d_gene: .; v_gene: TRBV7-9; j_gene: TRBJ1-2; abundance: many; CDR3nt: TGTGCCAGCAGCTTACGACAGATAACGTATGGCTACACCTTC; CDR3aa: CASSLRQITYGYTF
d_gene: .; v_gene: TRBV4-1; j_gene: TRBJ1-2; abundance: medium-sized; CDR3nt: TGCGCCAGCAGCCAAGTACAGGGTTTGGATGGCTACACCTTC; CDR3aa: CASSQVQGLDGYTF
d_gene: TRBD1; v_gene: TRBV6-6; j_gene: TRBJ1-2; abundance: many; CDR3nt: TGTGCCAGCAGTAGCCCCGGGACAGGGGGTAATGGCTACACCTTC; CDR3aa: CASSSPGTGGNGYTF
d_gene: .; v_gene: TRBV30; j_gene: TRBJ1-1; abundance: many; CDR3nt: TGTGCCTGGAGTGTTTTTGGAGCCACTGAAGCTTTCTTT; CDR3aa: CAWSVFGATEAFF
d_gene: .; v_gene: TRBV29-1; j_gene: TRBJ1-1; abundance: medium-sized; CDR3nt: TGCAGCGTTGTTATACCGGCGACTGAAGCTTTCTTT; CDR3aa: CSVVIPATEAFF
d_gene: .; v_gene: TRBV7-9; j_gene: TRBJ2-7; abundance: many; CDR3nt: TGTGCCAGCAGCTTCCAACTCGAGCAGTACTTC; CDR3aa: CASSFQLEQYF
d_gene: .; v_gene: TRBV28; j_gene: TRBJ2-7; abundance: many; CDR3nt: TGTGCCACCCGATCAGGAATTCCCTCCTACGAGCAGTACTTC; CDR3aa: CATRSGIPSYEQYF
d_gene: .; v_gene: TRBV5-5; j_gene: TRBJ2-3; abundance: medium-sized; CDR3nt: TGTGCCAGCAGCTTGGGCACCCTCCCAGATACGCAGTATTTT; CDR3aa: CASSLGTLPDTQYF
d_gene: .; v_gene: TRBV20-1; j_gene: TRBJ1-4; abundance: many; CDR3nt: TGCAGTGCTAGAGATCTACAGATTTCAACTAATGAAAAACTGTTTTTT; CDR3aa: CSARDLQISTNEKLFF
d_gene: .; v_gene: TRBV27; j_gene: TRBJ1-1; abundance: medium-sized; CDR3nt: TGTGCCAGCAGTTTGGGACAGAACACTGAAGCTTTCTTT; CDR3aa: CASSLGQNTEAFF
d_gene: .; v_gene: TRBV6-5; j_gene: TRBJ1-5; abundance: many; CDR3nt: TGTGCCAGCAGTGCTACAGGGAGTTGGGATCAGCCCCAGCATTTT; CDR3aa: CASSATGSWDQPQHF
d_gene: .; v_gene: TRBV9; j_gene: TRBJ1-1; abundance: many; CDR3nt: TGTGCCAGCAGCGTAGGGGCAGGGGCCTTGAACACTGAAGCTTTCTTT; CDR3aa: CASSVGAGALNTEAFF
d_gene: .; v_gene: TRBV28; j_gene: TRBJ2-4; abundance: many; CDR3nt: TGTGCCAGCAGTTTGGAGGGGATGACCAAAAACATTCAGTACTTC; CDR3aa: CASSLEGMTKNIQYF
d_gene: TRBD1; v_gene: TRBV29-1; j_gene: TRBJ2-2; abundance: medium-sized; CDR3nt: TGCAGCGCCCAGGGACAGGGAAACACCGGGGAGCTGTTTTTT; CDR3aa: CSAQGQGNTGELFF
d_gene: .; v_gene: TRBV29-1; j_gene: TRBJ1-2; abundance: few; CDR3nt: TGCAGCGCTTTTCTCACGACTGCCCCTAACTATGGCTACACCTTC; CDR3aa: CSAFLTTAPNYGYTF
d_gene: TRBD2; v_gene: TRBV5-1; j_gene: TRBJ2-3; abundance: few; CDR3nt: TGCGCCAGCAGCATCGGGACTAGCGGGGCCTTTACCACAGATACGCAGTATTTT; CDR3aa: CASSIGTSGAFTTDTQYF
d_gene: .; v_gene: TRBV30; j_gene: TRBJ2-1; abundance: many; CDR3nt: TGTGCCTGGAGTCAAAACGGGAGAGGTGAGCAGTTCTTC; CDR3aa: CAWSQNGRGEQFF
d_gene: .; v_gene: TRBV29-1; j_gene: TRBJ1-2; abundance: many; CDR3nt: TGCAGCGTTGAAGATCCGGAGTATGGCTACACCTTC; CDR3aa: CSVEDPEYGYTF
d_gene: .; v_gene: TRBV14; j_gene: TRBJ2-7; abundance: few; CDR3nt: TGTGCCAGCAGCCCCCACTATACCGGGACACTCTACGAGCAGTACTTC; CDR3aa: CASSPHYTGTLYEQYF
d_gene: TRBD1; v_gene: TRBV29-1; j_gene: TRBJ1-3; abundance: many; CDR3nt: TGCAGCGTGCGGGACAGCCCTGGAAACACCATATATTTT; CDR3aa: CSVRDSPGNTIYF
d_gene: .; v_gene: TRBV7-8; j_gene: TRBJ2-7; abundance: many; CDR3nt: TGTGCCAGCAGCGAGGGTCCCGGGTACGAGCAGTACTTC; CDR3aa: CASSEGPGYEQYF
d_gene: .; v_gene: TRBV29-1; j_gene: TRBJ1-2; abundance: medium-sized; CDR3nt: TGCAGCGTTGATCAGCCCTATGGCTACACCTTC; CDR3aa: CSVDQPYGYTF
d_gene: .; v_gene: TRBV2; j_gene: TRBJ2-5; abundance: many; CDR3nt: TGTGCCAGCAGTCAAAACACCTATGGGGGAAGGACCCAGTACTTC; CDR3aa: CASSQNTYGGRTQYF
d_gene: .; v_gene: TRBV2; j_gene: TRBJ2-6; abundance: many; CDR3nt: TGTGCCAGCAGTTACAGAGTCTCTGGGGCCAACGTCCTGACTTTC; CDR3aa: CASSYRVSGANVLTF
d_gene: .; v_gene: TRBV7-8; j_gene: TRBJ1-2; abundance: many; CDR3nt: TGTGCCAGCAGCCCCGGGGGAAGGCCTCTAAACTATGGCTACACCTTC; CDR3aa: CASSPGGRPLNYGYTF
d_gene: .; v_gene: TRBV29-1; j_gene: TRBJ2-1; abundance: many; CDR3nt: TGCAGCGTTGAAAATTGGGCAAACAATGAGCAGTTCTTC; CDR3aa: CSVENWANNEQFF
d_gene: TRBD2; v_gene: TRBV28; j_gene: TRBJ2-7; abundance: .; CDR3nt: TGTGCCAGCAGTTTTGGGAGGGTGGGCTACGAGCAGTACTTC; CDR3aa: CASSFGRVGYEQYF
d_gene: TRBD2; v_gene: TRBV29-1; j_gene: TRBJ2-7; abundance: many; CDR3nt: TGCAGCGCCTTAGCGGGGGGATCCTACGAGCAGTACTTC; CDR3aa: CSALAGGSYEQYF
d_gene: .; v_gene: TRBV7-2; j_gene: TRBJ2-3; abundance: medium-sized; CDR3nt: TGTGCCAGCAGCGGGTCCCGAGATACGCAGTATTTT; CDR3aa: CASSGSRDTQYF
d_gene: .; v_gene: TRBV11-1; j_gene: TRBJ2-6; abundance: many; CDR3nt: TGTGCCAGCAGCTTAGTCGTGGGGGCCAACGTCCTGACTTTC; CDR3aa: CASSLVVGANVLTF
d_gene: .; v_gene: TRBV7-2; j_gene: TRBJ2-1; abundance: few; CDR3nt: TGTGCCAGCAGCTTAGCCCCCTCCCGGGATGAGCAGTTCTTC; CDR3aa: CASSLAPSRDEQFF
d_gene: .; v_gene: TRBV29-1; j_gene: TRBJ2-5; abundance: medium-sized; CDR3nt: TGCAGCGTTGGTCGGCGGGGAGTCCAAGAGACCCAGTACTTC; CDR3aa: CSVGRRGVQETQYF
d_gene: .; v_gene: TRBV7-2; j_gene: TRBJ1-4; abundance: many; CDR3nt: TGTGCCAGCAGCCTCCAATCGGAAAAACTGTTTTTT; CDR3aa: CASSLQSEKLFF
d_gene: TRBD1; v_gene: TRBV6-6; j_gene: TRBJ2-5; abundance: many; CDR3nt: TGTGCCAGCAGTCGGACAGGGGAAGAGACCCAGTACTTC; CDR3aa: CASSRTGEETQYF
d_gene: TRBD1; v_gene: TRBV10-3; j_gene: TRBJ1-2; abundance: .; CDR3nt: TGTGCCATCAGCCGGGACAGGGAGTCTAACTATGGCTACACCTTC; CDR3aa: CAISRDRESNYGYTF
d_gene: TRBD1; v_gene: TRBV6-4; j_gene: TRBJ2-1; abundance: many; CDR3nt: TGTGCCAGCAGTGACAGGGGGCAGCCTTACAATGAGCAGTTCTTC; CDR3aa: CASSDRGQPYNEQFF
d_gene: .; v_gene: TRBV20-1; j_gene: TRBJ1-2; abundance: many; CDR3nt: TGCAGTGCGACCGACAGCAGTCTATACTATGGCTACACCTTC; CDR3aa: CSATDSSLYYGYTF
d_gene: .; v_gene: TRBV29-1; j_gene: TRBJ1-2; abundance: few; CDR3nt: TGCAGCGTTGAAGGTGTGGCCGCCGGCGACTATGGCTACACCTTC; CDR3aa: CSVEGVAAGDYGYTF
d_gene: .; v_gene: TRBV28; j_gene: TRBJ2-2; abundance: medium-sized; CDR3nt: TGTGCCAGCATTCGGTCGCAGGCTAACCGGGAGCTGTTTTTT; CDR3aa: CASIRSQANRELFF
d_gene: .; v_gene: TRBV29-1; j_gene: TRBJ1-5; abundance: many; CDR3nt: TGCAGCGTGGGGGCGGGGGAACAGCCCCAGCATTTT; CDR3aa: CSVGAGEQPQHF
d_gene: TRBD2; v_gene: TRBV5-1; j_gene: TRBJ2-3; abundance: medium-sized; CDR3nt: TGCGCCAGCAGCTTGGTGAGCGGGGGGGCCCGTACAGATACGCAGTATTTT; CDR3aa: CASSLVSGGARTDTQYF
d_gene: TRBD1; v_gene: TRBV7-7; j_gene: TRBJ2-3; abundance: many; CDR3nt: TGTGCCAGCAGCCGGACAGGGAGCACAGATACGCAGTATTTT; CDR3aa: CASSRTGSTDTQYF